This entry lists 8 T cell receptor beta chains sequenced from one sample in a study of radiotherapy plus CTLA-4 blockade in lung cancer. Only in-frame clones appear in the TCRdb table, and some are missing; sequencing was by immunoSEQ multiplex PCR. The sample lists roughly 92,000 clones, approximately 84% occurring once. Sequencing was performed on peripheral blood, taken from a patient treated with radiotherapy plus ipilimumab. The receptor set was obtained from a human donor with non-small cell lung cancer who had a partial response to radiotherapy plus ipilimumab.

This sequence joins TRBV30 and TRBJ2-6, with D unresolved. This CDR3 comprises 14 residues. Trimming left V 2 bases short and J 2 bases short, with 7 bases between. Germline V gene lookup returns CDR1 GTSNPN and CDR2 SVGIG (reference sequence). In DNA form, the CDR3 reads TGTGCCTGGAGTAACAACCCTGGGGCCAACGTCCTGACTTTC. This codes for CAWSNNPGANVLTF.

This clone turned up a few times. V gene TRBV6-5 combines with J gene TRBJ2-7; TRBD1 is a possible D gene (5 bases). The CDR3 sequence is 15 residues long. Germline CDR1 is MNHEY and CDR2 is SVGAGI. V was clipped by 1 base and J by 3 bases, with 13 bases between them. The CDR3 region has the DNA TGTGCCAGCAGTTACTACATCAGGGCCCACTACGAGCAGTACTTC. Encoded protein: CASSYYIRAHYEQYF.

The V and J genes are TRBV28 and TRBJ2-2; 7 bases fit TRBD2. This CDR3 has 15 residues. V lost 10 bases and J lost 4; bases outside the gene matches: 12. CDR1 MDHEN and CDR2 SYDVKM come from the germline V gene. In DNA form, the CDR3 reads TGTGCCACAAGTTTCGGGGGGAAGGGCACCGGGGAGCTGTTTTTT. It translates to CATSFGGKGTGELFF.

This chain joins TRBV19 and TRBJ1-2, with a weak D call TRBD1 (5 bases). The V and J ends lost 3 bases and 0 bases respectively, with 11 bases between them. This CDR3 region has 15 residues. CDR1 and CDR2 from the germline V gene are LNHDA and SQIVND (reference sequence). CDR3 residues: CASSIARATNYGYTF. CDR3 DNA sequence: TGTGCCAGTAGTATTGCCAGGGCCACTAACTATGGCTACACCTTC.

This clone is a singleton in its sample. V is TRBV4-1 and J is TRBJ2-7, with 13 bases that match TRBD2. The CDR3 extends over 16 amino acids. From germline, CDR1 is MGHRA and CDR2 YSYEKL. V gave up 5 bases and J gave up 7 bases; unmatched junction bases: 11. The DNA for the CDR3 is TGCGCCAGCAGCGCCTCCACTAGCGGGAGGGCGCGGGAGCAGTACTTC. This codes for CASSASTSGRAREQYF.

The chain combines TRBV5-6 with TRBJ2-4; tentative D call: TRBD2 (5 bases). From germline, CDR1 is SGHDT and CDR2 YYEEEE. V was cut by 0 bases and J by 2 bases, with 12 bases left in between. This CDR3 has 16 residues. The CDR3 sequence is CASSLGPEGTKNIQYF. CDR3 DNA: TGTGCCAGCAGCTTGGGCCCCGAGGGTACCAAAAACATTCAGTACTTC.

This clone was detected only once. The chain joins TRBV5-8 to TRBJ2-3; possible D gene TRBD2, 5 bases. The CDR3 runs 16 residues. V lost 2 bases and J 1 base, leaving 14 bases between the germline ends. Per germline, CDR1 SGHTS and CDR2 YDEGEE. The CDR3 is CASSFVGVLGTDTQYF. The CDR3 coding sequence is TGTGCCAGCAGCTTTGTCGGGGTTCTAGGCACAGATACGCAGTATTTT.

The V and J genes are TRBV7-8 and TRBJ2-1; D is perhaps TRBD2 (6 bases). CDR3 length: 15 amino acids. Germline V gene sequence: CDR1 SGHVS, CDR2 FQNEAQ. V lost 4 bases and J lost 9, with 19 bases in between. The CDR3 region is CASSSAGHAFPEQFF. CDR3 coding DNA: TGTGCCAGCAGCTCTGCGGGGCACGCGTTTCCTGAGCAGTTCTTC.